This TCR beta chain was documented in a study of T cells in localized non-small cell lung cancer. Study-wide findings and caveats: Owing to sequencing of a solitary tumor region, heterogeneity cannot be discounted. The study found T cell clonality highest in uninvolved adjacent lung, above tumor. The appearance of a median approximately 60 of the top 100 tumor clones was seen in adjacent lung. Longer overall survival was linked to higher blood T cell density.

CDR1 is SGHNT and CDR2 is YENEEA in the germline V gene. This CDR3 has 18 amino acids. V was pared by 5 bases and J by 1 base, with 10 bases of the junction left unmatched. This clone has only a few counts. Its antigen is currently unknown. TCRdb keeps only in-frame clones here, not all; method: immunoSEQ multiplex PCR. The sample records some 1,100 clones, around 18% being singletons. The TCR originated in a female donor aged 60 or older with stage I squamous cell lung carcinoma. Material: lung tumor tissue, obtained before any cancer treatment. The chain couples TRBV11-3 to TRBJ2-5; 13 bases agree with TRBD2. The CDR3 is CASSPQLAGGPIQETQYF. CDR3 nucleotides: TGTGCCAGCAGCCCCCAACTAGCGGGAGGGCCTATCCAAGAGACCCAGTACTTC. Complete variable domain (other parts from reference TRBV11-3 and TRBJ2-5): EAGVVQSPRYKIIEKKQPVAFWCNPISGHNTLYWYLQNLGQGPELLIRYENEEAVDDSQLPKDRFSAERLKGVDSTLKIQPAELGDSAVYLCASSPQLAGGPIQETQYFGPGTRLLVL.